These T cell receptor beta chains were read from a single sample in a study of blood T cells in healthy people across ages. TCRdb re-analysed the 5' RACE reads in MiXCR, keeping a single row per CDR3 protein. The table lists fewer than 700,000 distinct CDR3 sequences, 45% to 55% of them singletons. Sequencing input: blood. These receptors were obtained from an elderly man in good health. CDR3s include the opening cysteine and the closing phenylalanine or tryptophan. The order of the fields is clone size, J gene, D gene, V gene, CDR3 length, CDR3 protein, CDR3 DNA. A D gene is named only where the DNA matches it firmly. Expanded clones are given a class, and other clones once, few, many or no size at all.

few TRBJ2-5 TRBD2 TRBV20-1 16 CSASPSWLAARETQYF TGCAGTGCTTCCCCAAGTTGGCTAGCGGCCCGAGAGACCCAGTACTTC
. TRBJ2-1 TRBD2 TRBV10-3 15 CAISSGLAANNEQFF TGTGCCATCAGCTCGGGACTAGCGGCCAACAATGAGCAGTTCTTC
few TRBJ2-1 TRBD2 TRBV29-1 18 CSVGGRVAGGPSYNEQFF TGCAGCGTTGGGGGTCGGGTAGCGGGAGGGCCTTCCTACAATGAGCAGTTCTTC
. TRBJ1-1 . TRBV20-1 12 CSAKEGNTEAFF TGCAGTGCTAAAGAAGGGAACACTGAAGCTTTCTTT
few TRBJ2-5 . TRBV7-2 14 CASSRGASQETQYF TGTGCCAGCAGCAGAGGTGCGAGCCAAGAGACCCAGTACTTC
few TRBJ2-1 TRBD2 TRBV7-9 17 CASSLGSLADNYNEQFF TGTGCCAGCAGCTTAGGTTCGCTAGCGGACAATTACAATGAGCAGTTCTTC
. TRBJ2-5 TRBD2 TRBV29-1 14 CSVVRLAGGETQYF TGCAGCGTTGTACGGCTAGCGGGAGGAGAGACCCAGTACTTC
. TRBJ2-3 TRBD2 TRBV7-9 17 CASSSGLAGDPTDTQYF TGTGCCAGCAGCTCCGGACTAGCGGGGGACCCTACAGATACGCAGTATTTT
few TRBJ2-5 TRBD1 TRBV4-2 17 CASSQDLVDRDQETQYF TGTGCCAGCAGCCAAGATCTCGTGGACAGGGACCAAGAGACCCAGTACTTC
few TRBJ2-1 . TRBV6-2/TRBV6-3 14 CASSPMGPHNEQFF TGTGCCAGCAGTCCGATGGGACCACACAATGAGCAGTTCTTC
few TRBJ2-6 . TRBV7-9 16 CASSSPRGSGANVLTF TGTGCCAGCAGCTCACCCCGGGGATCTGGGGCCAACGTCCTGACTTTC
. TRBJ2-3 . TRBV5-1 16 CASSLEGRHHTDTQYF TGCGCCAGCAGCTTGGAAGGGAGGCACCACACAGATACGCAGTATTTT
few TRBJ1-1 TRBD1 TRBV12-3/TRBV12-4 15 CASSLRGQGNTEAFF TGTGCCAGCAGCCTCAGGGGGCAGGGAAACACTGAAGCTTTCTTT
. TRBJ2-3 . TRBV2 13 CASKASYIDTQYF TGTGCCAGCAAGGCCTCTTACATAGATACGCAGTATTTT
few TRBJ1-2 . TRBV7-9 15 CASSFARGPNYGYTF TGTGCCAGCAGCTTCGCCAGGGGACCTAACTATGGCTACACCTTC
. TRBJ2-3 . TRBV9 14 CASSVEGIPDTQYF TGTGCCAGCAGCGTAGAGGGGATTCCAGATACGCAGTATTTT
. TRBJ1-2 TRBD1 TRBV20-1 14 CSARAQVDRGGYTF TGCAGTGCTAGAGCCCAGGTGGACAGGGGGGGCTACACCTTC
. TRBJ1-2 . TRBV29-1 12 CSVLLGVGGHTF TGCAGCGTCCTCCTGGGCGTGGGTGGCCACACCTTC
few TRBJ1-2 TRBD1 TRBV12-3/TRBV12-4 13 CASREGQGRGYTF TGTGCCAGCAGGGAAGGACAGGGTCGGGGCTACACCTTC
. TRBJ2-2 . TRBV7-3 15 CASSLTGPNTGELFF TGTGCCAGCAGCTTAACCGGACCCAACACCGGGGAGCTGTTTTTT
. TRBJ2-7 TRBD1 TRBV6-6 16 CASSYTVGTGTYEQYF TGTGCCAGCAGTTATACCGTCGGGACAGGGACCTACGAGCAGTACTTC
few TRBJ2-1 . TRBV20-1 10 CSTFSNEQFF TGCAGTACATTTAGCAATGAGCAGTTCTTC
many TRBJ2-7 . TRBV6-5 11 CASSDFYEQYF TGTGCCAGCAGTGACTTCTACGAGCAGTACTTC
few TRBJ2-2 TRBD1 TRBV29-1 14 CSVEGTGESGELFF TGCAGCGTCGAGGGGACAGGGGAGAGCGGGGAGCTGTTTTTT
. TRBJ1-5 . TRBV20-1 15 CSVTRGPRGNQPQHF TGCAGCGTCACAAGGGGCCCTCGGGGCAATCAGCCCCAGCATTTT
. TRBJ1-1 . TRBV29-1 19 CSVSLKLTPGSVMNTEAFF TGCAGCGTTTCCCTTAAATTAACGCCCGGTAGCGTGATGAACACTGAAGCTTTCTTT
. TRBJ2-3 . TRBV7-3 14 CTSSPSRGADTQYF TGTACCAGCAGCCCCTCCAGGGGTGCAGATACGCAGTATTTT
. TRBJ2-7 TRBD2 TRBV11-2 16 CASSLAPSGGSYEQYF TGTGCCAGCAGCTTAGCTCCTAGCGGGGGCTCCTACGAGCAGTACTTC
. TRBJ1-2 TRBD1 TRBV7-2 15 CASSISQGANYGYTF TGTGCCAGCAGCATCTCACAGGGGGCTAACTATGGCTACACCTTC
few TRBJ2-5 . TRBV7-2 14 CASSLLRNQETQYF TGTGCCAGCAGCTTACTGCGCAACCAAGAGACCCAGTACTTC
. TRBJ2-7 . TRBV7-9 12 CASSLAYREQYF TGCGCCAGCAGCTTAGCCTATAGGGAGCAGTACTTC
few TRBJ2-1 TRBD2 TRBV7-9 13 CASSWTSPNEQFF TGTGCCAGCAGTTGGACTAGCCCCAATGAGCAGTTCTTC
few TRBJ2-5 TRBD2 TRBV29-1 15 CSVEFGGADQETQYF TGCAGCGTTGAGTTCGGGGGGGCAGACCAAGAGACCCAGTACTTC
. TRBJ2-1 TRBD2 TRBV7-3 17 CASSSSSPSGSRNEQFF TGTGCCAGCAGTTCAAGCTCCCCTAGCGGGAGTCGGAATGAGCAGTTCTTC
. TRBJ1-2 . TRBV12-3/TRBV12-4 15 CASTPLGGVNYGYTF TGTGCCAGCACTCCTCTTGGAGGGGTGAACTATGGCTACACCTTC
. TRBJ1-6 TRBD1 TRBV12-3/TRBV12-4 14 CASSTTGDNSPLHF TGTGCCAGCAGTACGACAGGGGATAATTCACCCCTCCACTTT
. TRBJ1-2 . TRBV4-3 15 CASSQDIGDNYGYTF TGCGCCAGCAGCCAAGATATCGGGGATAACTATGGCTACACCTTC
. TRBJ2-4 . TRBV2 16 CASRETPGDAKNIQYF TGTGCCAGCAGGGAGACCCCCGGTGACGCCAAAAACATTCAGTACTTC
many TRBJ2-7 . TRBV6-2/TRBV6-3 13 CASTDGSSYEQYF TGTGCCAGCACGGACGGGAGCTCCTACGAGCAGTACTTC
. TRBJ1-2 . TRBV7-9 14 CASSLGGWDYGYTF TGTGCCAGCAGCTTAGGAGGGTGGGACTATGGCTACACCTTC
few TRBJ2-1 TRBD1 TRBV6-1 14 CASSDRQGRREQFF TGTGCCAGCAGTGACCGACAGGGAAGGCGTGAGCAGTTCTTC
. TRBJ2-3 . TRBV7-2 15 CASSLDRGRPDTQYF TGTGCCAGCAGCTTAGACCGGGGGCGGCCAGATACGCAGTATTTT
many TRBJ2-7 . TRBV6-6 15 CASSYYRGNAYEQYF TGTGCCAGCAGTTACTATCGCGGAAACGCGTACGAGCAGTACTTC
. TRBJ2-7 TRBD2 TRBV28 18 CASSSTSRAGGLSYEQYF TGTGCCAGCAGTTCCACCTCCCGGGCGGGAGGGCTCTCCTACGAGCAGTACTTC
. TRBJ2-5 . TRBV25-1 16 CASSKYRVAGGQTQYF TGTGCCAGCAGTAAATATAGAGTGGCAGGGGGGCAGACCCAGTACTTC
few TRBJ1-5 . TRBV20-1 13 CSAKGFGNQPQHF TGCAGTGCTAAGGGTTTCGGCAATCAGCCCCAGCATTTT
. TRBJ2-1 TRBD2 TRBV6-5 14 CATYTISGGGEQFF TGTGCCACTTACACCATTAGCGGGGGGGGTGAGCAGTTCTTC